Below are 20 T cell receptor beta chains sequenced from a single sample in a study of cytomegalovirus exposure and HLA in healthy donors. The PCR was carried out with 60 Vbeta primers and 13 Jbeta primers. Assay used: immunoSEQ multiplex PCR; TCRdb lists only in-frame clones, some missing. The sample totals 65,000 to 90,000 clones. The sequenced sample was PBMCs. The receptors derive from a female donor in good health and CMV-seropositive.

The chain carries TRBV10-3 and TRBJ1-2; D gene uncertain. V lost 6 bases and J 4 bases, leaving 24 bases between the germline ends. CDR3 length equals 17 residues. CDR1 and CDR2 from the germline V gene are ENHRY and SYGVKD. The CDR3 region is CAISPAEGLGRPYGYTF. DNA for the CDR3: TGTGCCATCAGCCCAGCCGAGGGTTTAGGGCGGCCCTATGGCTACACCTTC.

The genes are TRBV6-5 and TRBJ2-1; 7 positions match TRBD2. The CDR3 covers 16 residues. Germline trimming cut 2 bases from V and 0 bases from J; bases unmatched to any gene: 4. In germline, CDR1 is MNHEY, CDR2 SVGAGI. The CDR3 DNA is TGTGCCAGCAGTTACGCTAGCGGAGCCTCCTACAATGAGCAGTTCTTC. It codes for CASSYASGASYNEQFF.

V and J are TRBV7-2 and TRBJ2-1; 11 bases line up with TRBD2. Germline CDR1 SGHTA, CDR2 FQGNSA. V shed 5 bases and J 5 bases; nucleotides not matched to a gene: 5. The CDR3 covers 15 residues. The chain's CDR3 is CASSPRLAGHNEQFF. As DNA, the CDR3 is TGTGCCAGCAGCCCTCGACTAGCGGGACACAATGAGCAGTTCTTC.

The rearrangement uses TRBV2 and TRBJ1-1; D may be TRBD1 (5 bases). The germline gives CDR1 SNHLY, CDR2 FYNNEI. This CDR3 region has 13 residues. Trimming shortened V by 0 bases and J by 13 bases, and 15 bases separated the two germline ends. The CDR3 DNA is TGTGCCAGCAGTGAAGCGGGCAGGGAACCCCTTTTCTTT. Translating it yields CASSEAGREPLFF. The variable domain in full, completed from reference TRBV2 and TRBJ1-1, reads EPEVTQTPSHQVTQMGQEVILRCVPISNHLYFYWYRQILGQKVEFLVSFYNNEISEKSEIFDDQFSVERPDGSNFTLKIRSTKLEDSAMYFCASSEAGREPLFFGQGTRLTVV.

The chain has TRBV5-1 and TRBJ1-4; 8 bases map to TRBD1. This CDR3 has 17 amino acids. J gave up 5 bases and V 3 bases, and 12 bases lay outside the gene matches. Germline V lookup: CDR1 SGHRS, CDR2 YFSETQ. The CDR3 nucleotides read TGCGCCAGCAGCTCGGGACAGGACCGAGGCGGGAATGAAAAACTGTTTTTT. Encoded protein: CASSSGQDRGGNEKLFF. The variable domain in full, completed from reference TRBV5-1 and TRBJ1-4, reads KAGVTQTPRYLIKTRGQQVTLSCSPISGHRSVSWYQQTPGQGLQFLFEYFSETQRNKGNFPGRFSGRQFSNSRSEMNVSTLELGDSALYLCASSSGQDRGGNEKLFFGSGTQLSVL.

Of note for this clone: The junction departs from the called germline gene at one end, perhaps through a read error. The CDR3 coding sequence is TGTGCCAGCTCACGGGACAAAATGGCTATGAGCTTC. Its translation: CASSRDKMAMSF. The chain is built from TRBV18 and TRBJ1-2, with D possibly TRBD1 on 6 matching bases. This CDR3 has 12 amino acids. Germline CDR1 is KGHSH and CDR2 is LQKENI. Full variable domain (missing parts from reference TRBV18 and TRBJ1-2): NAGVMQNPRHLVRRRGQEARLRCSPMKGHSHVYWYRQLPEEGLKFMVYLQKENIIDESGMPKERFSAEFPKEGPSILRIQQVVRGDSAAYFCASSRDKMAMSFGSGTRLTVV.

The chain uses TRBV2 and TRBJ1-1; 10 positions agree with TRBD1. CDR3 length: 14 residues. The trim removed 6 bases at V and 1 base at J, leaving 2 bases unmatched. CDR1 and CDR2 from the germline V gene are SNHLY and FYNNEI. The CDR3: CASRDRGPNTEAFF. The CDR3 coding sequence is TGTGCCAGCAGAGACAGGGGGCCGAACACTGAAGCTTTCTTT.

The V call is TRBV11-2, the J call TRBJ2-1, with TRBD1 matching over 7 bases. This CDR3 is built from 15 residues. Germline values: CDR1 SGHAT, CDR2 FQNNGV. J gave up 6 bases and V 5 bases, and 10 bases lay outside the gene matches. CDR3 amino acids: CASSLRDSSLNEQFF. The CDR3 coding sequence is TGTGCCAGCAGCCTAAGGGACAGTTCCCTCAATGAGCAGTTCTTC. The full variable domain, with the rest looked up from reference TRBV11-2 and TRBJ2-1, is EAGVAQSPRYKIIEKRQSVAFWCNPISGHATLYWYQQILGQGPKLLIQFQNNGVVDDSQLPKDRFSAERLKGVDSTLKIQPAKLEDSAVYLCASSLRDSSLNEQFFGPGTRLTVL.

The V and J genes are TRBV25-1 and TRBJ1-1, with TRBD1 matching 10 bases. There are 15 residues in the CDR3. V dropped 6 bases and J dropped 3; count of bases not matched to a gene: 7. CDR1 is MGHDK, CDR2 SYGVNS, per germline. CDR3 nucleotides: TGTGCCAGCAGGCGTGACAGGGGGCGCGACACTGAAGCTTTCTTT. Amino acids: CASRRDRGRDTEAFF.

The CDR3 DNA reads as TGTGCCAGTAGAGGACAGGGGGCGTCGGATGGCTACACCTTC. Protein product: CASRGQGASDGYTF. The J gene is TRBJ1-2, the V gene TRBV19; TRBD1 agrees at 11 bases. In germline, CDR1 is LNHDA, CDR2 SQIVND (reference sequence). The CDR3 loop spans 14 amino acids. The trim removed 6 bases at V and 6 bases at J, leaving 6 bases unmatched.

The rearrangement joins TRBV27 to TRBJ2-7, with 12 positions matching TRBD1. Germline V gives CDR1 MNHEY, CDR2 SMNVEV (reference sequence). The CDR3 totals 14 residues. V trimming: 6 bases; J trimming: 6 bases; junction bases outside the gene matches: 6. The CDR3 protein is CASSPGTGGAEQYF. DNA of the CDR3: TGTGCCAGCAGCCCCGGGACAGGGGGCGCCGAGCAGTACTTC.

The chain joins TRBV6-5 to TRBJ2-7; D may be TRBD2 (5 bases). V was clipped by 5 bases and J by 3 bases, with 11 bases between them. CDR1 MNHEY and CDR2 SVGAGI come from the germline V gene. This CDR3 spans 13 amino acids. CDR3 bases: TGTGCCAGCAGTCCCACGGGGTTCTACGAGCAGTACTTC. Protein product: CASSPTGFYEQYF.

This chain joins TRBV28 and TRBJ1-1; a weak D match, TRBD1 (6 bases). Trimming removed 3 bases from V and 1 base from J, with 9 bases in between. CDR1 and CDR2 (germline): MDHEN, SYDVKM. The CDR3 loop spans 14 amino acids. The CDR3 nucleotides read TGTGCCAGCAGTTTTCGGGGGGCGAACACTGAAGCTTTCTTT. Translating gives CASSFRGANTEAFF.

The J gene is TRBJ2-7, the V gene TRBV28; 8 bases are shared with TRBD1. V was clipped by 11 bases and J by 0 bases; unmatched bases: 21. Germline CDR1 MDHEN, CDR2 SYDVKM. The CDR3 is 18 residues long. For the CDR3, the DNA is TGTGCCGCCCCTAAACAGGGGGTCGTCTCTCCTAGCTCCTACGAGCAGTACTTC. Translating gives CAAPKQGVVSPSSYEQYF.

This sequence joins TRBV4-1 and TRBJ1-1; TRBD1 matches 8 bases. The V gene's germline CDR1 is MGHRA and CDR2 YSYEKL. The junction had 7 bases not matched to a gene; V was cut back by 6 bases and J by 4 bases. The CDR3 has 14 residues. The CDR3 nucleotides read TGCGCCAGCAGTGTGGGACAGGCGAGCACTGAAGCTTTCTTT. This encodes CASSVGQASTEAFF.

The chain recombines TRBV30 with TRBJ2-1; D is undetermined. The V gene lost 3 bases and the J gene lost 4 bases, with 7 bases spanning the gap. The CDR3 runs 12 residues. Germline V gene lookup returns CDR1 GTSNPN and CDR2 SVGIG (reference sequence). Here the CDR3 reads CAWSKHYNEQFF. CDR3 sequence (DNA): TGTGCCTGGAGCAAACATTACAATGAGCAGTTCTTC.

This sequence joins TRBV5-1 and TRBJ1-2; TRBD1 matches at 9 bases. This CDR3 region has 14 residues. Looked up from germline, CDR1 is SGHRS and CDR2 is YFSETQ. V lost 3 bases to trimming and J lost 7 bases; unmatched junction nucleotides: 7. DNA of the CDR3: TGCGCCAGCAGCTGGGGACAGGGTGTGGCTGGCTACACCTTC. This encodes CASSWGQGVAGYTF.

The V gene is TRBV5-1, the J gene TRBJ2-3; a possible D gene is TRBD1 (6 bases). V was pared by 5 bases and J by 0 bases, with 10 bases between. CDR1 is SGHRS, CDR2 YFSETQ, per germline. This CDR3 spans 14 amino acids. The CDR3 protein is CASRGQTSTDTQYF. As DNA, the CDR3 is TGCGCCAGCAGAGGACAGACTAGCACAGATACGCAGTATTTT.

The rearrangement links TRBV28 to TRBJ1-2; maybe TRBD1 (6 bases). V was shortened by 5 bases and J by 6 bases, with 16 bases between the two germline ends. CDR3 length equals 14 residues. Germline V gene lookup returns CDR1 MDHEN and CDR2 SYDVKM. For the CDR3, the DNA is TGTGCCAGCAGTCCCCCGGGACACGGAGATGGCTACACCTTC. Amino acids: CASSPPGHGDGYTF.

The chain employs TRBV19 and TRBJ2-7, with 9 positions matching TRBD1. The CDR3 contains 15 residues. CDR1 and CDR2 from the germline V gene are LNHDA and SQIVND (reference sequence). Trimming removed 4 bases from V and 1 base from J; junction bases left unmatched: 5. CDR3: CASSRTGTGSYEQYF. Here the CDR3 DNA reads TGTGCCAGTAGTAGAACCGGGACAGGGTCCTACGAGCAGTACTTC.